This is a list of T cell receptor beta chains from one sample in a study of T cell responses to AZD1222 COVID-19 vaccine. TCRdb's table, derived via immunoSEQ multiplex PCR, lists solely in-frame clones and lacks some. The data show 150,000 to 180,000 clones, 88% seen once. The source was peripheral blood, collected on day 0 of AZD1222 vaccination. Source of these receptors: an adult in good health. The CDR3 runs from the conserved cysteine through the conserved F or W. Each record gives: J gene, V gene, D gene, clone size, CDR3 DNA, CDR3 protein. D genes are given only for firm matches. Clone size is given for some rows only: seen once, a few or many times, or a class if the clone is expanded.

j_gene: TRBJ1-1
v_gene: TRBV12-3/TRBV12-4
d_gene: -
abundance: -
CDR3nt: TGTGCCAGCCTCTTTGGGACTGAAGCTTTCTTT
CDR3aa: CASLFGTEAFF

j_gene: TRBJ1-3
v_gene: TRBV7-8
d_gene: -
abundance: -
CDR3nt: TGTGCCAGCAGCTTAGGGGGAGAAGGAAACACCATATATTTT
CDR3aa: CASSLGGEGNTIYF

j_gene: TRBJ2-3
v_gene: TRBV5-6
d_gene: -
abundance: -
CDR3nt: TGTGCCAGCAGGCCACGTAATGCAGATACGCAGTATTTT
CDR3aa: CASRPRNADTQYF

j_gene: TRBJ1-2
v_gene: TRBV6-5
d_gene: TRBD1
abundance: -
CDR3nt: TGTGCCAGCAAGACAGGGGTACTTAACTATGGCTACACCTTC
CDR3aa: CASKTGVLNYGYTF

j_gene: TRBJ2-7
v_gene: TRBV5-1
d_gene: TRBD1
abundance: -
CDR3nt: TGCGCCAGCAGCTGGGACAGTACCTACGAGCAGTACTTC
CDR3aa: CASSWDSTYEQYF

j_gene: TRBJ2-2
v_gene: TRBV19
d_gene: -
abundance: -
CDR3nt: TGTGCCAGTAATAATCCCGGGAACACCGGGGAGCTGTTTTTT
CDR3aa: CASNNPGNTGELFF

j_gene: TRBJ1-6
v_gene: TRBV9
d_gene: -
abundance: -
CDR3nt: TGTGCCAGCAGCGAGGGCTATAATTCACCCCTCCACTTT
CDR3aa: CASSEGYNSPLHF

j_gene: TRBJ1-4
v_gene: TRBV7-9
d_gene: -
abundance: -
CDR3nt: TGTGCCAGCAGCTTAACAGGCTTTGCGGGACATTCAAATGAAAAACTGTTTTTT
CDR3aa: CASSLTGFAGHSNEKLFF

j_gene: TRBJ2-3
v_gene: TRBV7-2
d_gene: -
abundance: once
CDR3nt: TGTGCCAGCAGCCGTTCCGGGTCTGGGATTTCAGATACGCAGTATTTT
CDR3aa: CASSRSGSGISDTQYF

j_gene: TRBJ1-1
v_gene: TRBV5-4
d_gene: TRBD1
abundance: -
CDR3nt: TGTGCCAGCAGCCCACCAGGGGGCGTCACTGAAGCTTTCTTT
CDR3aa: CASSPPGGVTEAFF

j_gene: TRBJ1-6
v_gene: TRBV4-1
d_gene: -
abundance: once
CDR3nt: TGCGCCAGCAGCCAAGCCCCAGGGACGGGGTTTCACTTT
CDR3aa: CASSQAPGTGFHF

j_gene: TRBJ2-1
v_gene: TRBV2
d_gene: -
abundance: -
CDR3nt: TGTGCCAGCGGGAGAGACTTGAACAATGAGCAGTTCTTC
CDR3aa: CASGRDLNNEQFF

j_gene: TRBJ1-2
v_gene: TRBV7-8
d_gene: -
abundance: -
CDR3nt: TGTGCCAGCAGCCCTACATGGACGGAGAACTATGGCTACACCTTC
CDR3aa: CASSPTWTENYGYTF

j_gene: TRBJ2-1
v_gene: TRBV5-4
d_gene: TRBD2
abundance: -
CDR3nt: TGTGCCAGCAGCTTAACTAGCGGGGGGGCCTATGAGCAGTTCTTC
CDR3aa: CASSLTSGGAYEQFF

j_gene: TRBJ1-2
v_gene: TRBV6-2/TRBV6-3
d_gene: -
abundance: -
CDR3nt: TGTGCCAGCAGTTACGCCGGCAAGGGCGATGGCTACACCTTC
CDR3aa: CASSYAGKGDGYTF

j_gene: TRBJ1-2
v_gene: TRBV5-6
d_gene: TRBD1
abundance: -
CDR3nt: TGTGCCAGCAGCTTTGTTGACAGGGAGAACTATGGCTACACCTTC
CDR3aa: CASSFVDRENYGYTF

j_gene: TRBJ1-2
v_gene: TRBV2
d_gene: -
abundance: -
CDR3nt: TGTGCCAGCAGTGAAGCGGGCGGTGGCTATGGCTACACCTTC
CDR3aa: CASSEAGGGYGYTF

j_gene: TRBJ2-6
v_gene: TRBV28
d_gene: -
abundance: -
CDR3nt: TGTGCCAGCAGTTTATGGGGTAGCTCTGGGGCCAACGTCCTGACTTTC
CDR3aa: CASSLWGSSGANVLTF

j_gene: TRBJ1-1
v_gene: TRBV9
d_gene: TRBD1
abundance: -
CDR3nt: TGTGCCAGCAGCGGAGGGACAGGGAGGACTGAAGCTTTCTTT
CDR3aa: CASSGGTGRTEAFF

j_gene: TRBJ1-2
v_gene: TRBV3-1/TRBV3-2
d_gene: -
abundance: -
CDR3nt: TGTGCCAGCAGCCAAGGGGGGGCCCCCACCTTC
CDR3aa: CASSQGGAPTF

j_gene: TRBJ2-1
v_gene: TRBV9
d_gene: TRBD1
abundance: -
CDR3nt: TGTGCCAGCAGCCTAGGACAGGCCTCCTACAATGAGCAGTTCTTC
CDR3aa: CASSLGQASYNEQFF

j_gene: TRBJ1-4
v_gene: TRBV4-3
d_gene: TRBD1
abundance: -
CDR3nt: TGCGCCAGCAGCCTTTTGCCGCTGACAGGGGACAAAACAACTAATGAAAAACTGTTTTTT
CDR3aa: CASSLLPLTGDKTTNEKLFF

j_gene: TRBJ1-4
v_gene: TRBV7-2
d_gene: -
abundance: -
CDR3nt: TGTGCCAGCAGCTTAAGGGGGGCGACTAATGAAAAACTGTTTTTT
CDR3aa: CASSLRGATNEKLFF

j_gene: TRBJ1-3
v_gene: TRBV2
d_gene: TRBD1
abundance: -
CDR3nt: TGTGCCAGCACCCTAAACGACAGGGCCGGAAACACCATATATTTT
CDR3aa: CASTLNDRAGNTIYF

j_gene: TRBJ2-3
v_gene: TRBV7-2
d_gene: -
abundance: -
CDR3nt: TGTGCCAGCAGCTTAGATTGGTCGCAGGGTACGCAGTATTTT
CDR3aa: CASSLDWSQGTQYF

j_gene: TRBJ1-2
v_gene: TRBV19
d_gene: TRBD1
abundance: -
CDR3nt: TGTGCCAGTTCGACAGGGAACGAAGGCTACACCTTC
CDR3aa: CASSTGNEGYTF

j_gene: TRBJ1-2
v_gene: TRBV5-1
d_gene: -
abundance: -
CDR3nt: TGCGCCAGCAGCTATACAGGAATCTATGGCTACACCTTC
CDR3aa: CASSYTGIYGYTF

j_gene: TRBJ2-1
v_gene: TRBV6-2/TRBV6-3
d_gene: TRBD2
abundance: -
CDR3nt: TGTGCCAGCAGCGAGCGGGGGGGCATCAATGAGCAGTTCTTC
CDR3aa: CASSERGGINEQFF

j_gene: TRBJ1-2
v_gene: TRBV6-2/TRBV6-3
d_gene: -
abundance: -
CDR3nt: TGTGCCAGCAGTTCCAGGGCAGGGTTTGGCTACACCTTC
CDR3aa: CASSSRAGFGYTF

j_gene: TRBJ1-4
v_gene: TRBV10-1
d_gene: -
abundance: once
CDR3nt: TGCGCCAGCAGTGAGGCAGGAGGACGAAAACTGTTTTTT
CDR3aa: CASSEAGGRKLFF

j_gene: TRBJ2-7
v_gene: TRBV7-9
d_gene: -
abundance: -
CDR3nt: TGTGCCAGCAGCCCTGGACAGCCCAGCTACGAGCAGTACTTC
CDR3aa: CASSPGQPSYEQYF

j_gene: TRBJ2-5
v_gene: TRBV29-1
d_gene: -
abundance: -
CDR3nt: TGCAGCGCCAGCCCCCAAAGGCGGGAGACCCAGTACTTC
CDR3aa: CSASPQRRETQYF

j_gene: TRBJ1-1
v_gene: TRBV10-1
d_gene: TRBD1
abundance: -
CDR3nt: TGCGCCAGCAGTGAGATGACAGGGTCAACTTTCTTT
CDR3aa: CASSEMTGSTFF

j_gene: TRBJ2-2
v_gene: TRBV6-1
d_gene: TRBD2
abundance: -
CDR3nt: TGTGCCAGCAGTGACCGGGGGGGGACGGCCGGGGAGCTGTTTTTT
CDR3aa: CASSDRGGTAGELFF

j_gene: TRBJ2-3
v_gene: TRBV19
d_gene: -
abundance: -
CDR3nt: TGTGCCAGTAGTAGGACATTCACAGATACGCAGTATTTT
CDR3aa: CASSRTFTDTQYF

j_gene: TRBJ1-5
v_gene: TRBV11-2
d_gene: -
abundance: -
CDR3nt: TGTGCCAGCAGCTCGTTGGTGGGACAGCCCCAGCATTTT
CDR3aa: CASSSLVGQPQHF

j_gene: TRBJ1-1
v_gene: TRBV25-1
d_gene: -
abundance: -
CDR3nt: TGTGCCAGCAGCGCCACGATCGGACTTGGCACTGAAGCTTTCTTT
CDR3aa: CASSATIGLGTEAFF

j_gene: TRBJ2-2
v_gene: TRBV9
d_gene: -
abundance: few
CDR3nt: TGTGCCAGCAGCCTGACCGGCACCTCGCTCACCGGGGAGCTGTTTTTT
CDR3aa: CASSLTGTSLTGELFF

j_gene: TRBJ1-2
v_gene: TRBV18
d_gene: -
abundance: -
CDR3nt: TGTGCCAGCTCACCAGGAGCAGGCTATGGCTACACCTTC
CDR3aa: CASSPGAGYGYTF

j_gene: TRBJ1-2
v_gene: TRBV23-1
d_gene: TRBD1
abundance: -
CDR3nt: TGCGCCAGCAGTCCCCCCCCGCTGGCCCCCAGGGACAGGGGGGGAATGTATAACTATGGCTACACCTTC
CDR3aa: CASSPPPLAPRDRGGMYNYGYTF

j_gene: TRBJ1-4
v_gene: TRBV6-5
d_gene: TRBD1
abundance: few
CDR3nt: TGTGCCTCCGGGGTGACAGGGATTGACGAAAAACTGTTTTTT
CDR3aa: CASGVTGIDEKLFF

j_gene: TRBJ2-7
v_gene: TRBV4-3
d_gene: TRBD1
abundance: -
CDR3nt: TGCGCCAGCAGCCAGGGGACAGGTTACGAGCAGTACTTC
CDR3aa: CASSQGTGYEQYF

j_gene: TRBJ1-6
v_gene: TRBV15
d_gene: -
abundance: few
CDR3nt: TGTGCCACCAGCCGGGGGGTCAGTGATTCACCCCTCCACTTT
CDR3aa: CATSRGVSDSPLHF

j_gene: TRBJ2-1
v_gene: TRBV7-8
d_gene: TRBD2
abundance: -
CDR3nt: TGTGCCAGCAGCTTAAATACGGGGACTAGCCACGGGGATGAGCAGTTCTTC
CDR3aa: CASSLNTGTSHGDEQFF

j_gene: TRBJ2-7
v_gene: TRBV3-1/TRBV3-2
d_gene: -
abundance: -
CDR3nt: TGTGCCAGCAGCTATGATCTGGCCGCTTACGAGCAGTACTTC
CDR3aa: CASSYDLAAYEQYF